One sample yielded the 27 T cell receptor beta chains listed below, sequenced in a study of OX40 agonist ivuxolimab in advanced cancers. The protocol was immunoSEQ multiplex PCR, while the TCRdb copy is restricted to in-frame clones and leaves out a portion. The repertoire includes about 33,000 clones, around 80% of them detected once, and 20% to 25% sits in the top ten. Material: CD4+ or CD8+ T cells sorted from blood, obtained in a trial of the OX40 agonist ivuxolimab. These TCRs come from an adult with an advanced solid tumor such as melanoma, head and neck, liver or kidney cancer.

The V call is TRBV28, the J call TRBJ2-5; the match to TRBD2 covers 10 bases. The CDR3 loop spans 16 amino acids. The V gene's germline CDR1 is MDHEN and CDR2 SYDVKM. With 5 bases clipped from V and 2 bases from J, the junction kept 8 bases outside the gene matches. For the CDR3, the DNA is TGTGCCAGCAGTGCGCTAGCGGGAGTTCGTCAAGAGACCCAGTACTTC. Its protein is CASSALAGVRQETQYF. The variable domain in full, with the rest retrieved from reference TRBV28 and TRBJ2-5, is DVKVTQSSRYLVKRTGEKVFLECVQDMDHENMFWYRQDPGLGLRLIYFSYDVKMKEKGDIPEGYSVSREKKERFSLILESASTNQTSMYLCASSALAGVRQETQYFGPGTRLLVL.

V is TRBV7-9 and J is TRBJ2-3, with D possibly called TRBD1 or TRBD2 (5 bases each). V lost 5 bases and J 0 bases, leaving 18 bases between the germline ends. The length of the CDR3 is 17 residues. Germline values: CDR1 SEHNR, CDR2 FQNEAQ (reference sequence). This chain's CDR3 is CASSGAGAGRSTDTQYF. The CDR3 DNA is TGTGCCAGCAGCGGGGCGGGCGCAGGGCGCAGCACAGATACGCAGTATTTT. Supplemented by reference TRBV7-9 and TRBJ2-3, the full variable domain reads DTGVSQNPRHKITKRGQNVTFRCDPISEHNRLYWYRQTLGQGPEFLTYFQNEAQLEKSRLLSDRFSAERPKGSFSTLEIQRTEQGDSAMYLCASSGAGAGRSTDTQYFGPGTRLTVL.

The chain links TRBV11-3 to TRBJ1-3; D call uncertain. The CDR3 contains 14 residues. Trimming took 4 bases from V and 1 from J, leaving 8 bases between them. Germline values: CDR1 SGHNT, CDR2 YENEEA. The CDR3 sequence: CASSSTGSGNTIYF. The CDR3 DNA is TGTGCCAGCAGCTCCACCGGTTCTGGAAACACCATATATTTT. The full variable domain, in which reference TRBV11-3 and TRBJ1-3 provide the parts outside the CDR3, is EAGVVQSPRYKIIEKKQPVAFWCNPISGHNTLYWYLQNLGQGPELLIRYENEEAVDDSQLPKDRFSAERLKGVDSTLKIQPAELGDSAVYLCASSSTGSGNTIYFGEGSWLTVV.

Only a few counts were recorded for this clone. This CDR3 is CASGLSQNRYNEQFF. DNA for the CDR3: TGCGCCAGCGGCCTTTCGCAAAATCGTTACAATGAGCAGTTCTTC. V is TRBV5-1 and J is TRBJ2-1; unclear D gene. CDR1 is SGHRS, CDR2 YFSETQ, per germline. Trimming cost V 7 bases and J 4 bases, with 18 bases left between them. The CDR3 runs 15 residues.

The chain recombines TRBV28 with TRBJ2-1; 11 bases align to TRBD2. CDR1 MDHEN and CDR2 SYDVKM come from the germline V gene. This CDR3 has 15 amino acids. V gave up 8 bases and J gave up 5 bases; unmatched junction bases: 8. The DNA for the CDR3 is TGTGCCAGCCTATCAGGGACTAGCGGCAACAATGAGCAGTTCTTC. Translated: CASLSGTSGNNEQFF.

The CDR3 here is CASSYWGGGTYEQYF. The CDR3 bases are TGTGCCAGCAGTTACTGGGGGGGAGGGACCTACGAGCAGTACTTC. The V and J genes are TRBV27 and TRBJ2-7, with 7 nucleotides matching TRBD2. The CDR3 is 15 amino acids. V shed 4 bases, J shed 2 bases, and the junction held 8 bases outside the gene matches. CDR1 is MNHEY, CDR2 SMNVEV, per germline (reference sequence).

The rearrangement uses TRBV27 and TRBJ2-2; maybe TRBD1 (6 bases). Trimming took off 5 bases at V and 3 bases at J, with 13 bases between the two ends. Per germline, CDR1 MNHEY and CDR2 SMNVEV (reference sequence). The CDR3 totals 15 residues. The CDR3 is CASSRTATYTGELFF. For the CDR3, the DNA is TGTGCCAGCAGTCGGACAGCCACATACACCGGGGAGCTGTTTTTT.

This chain joins TRBV6-5 and TRBJ1-2; the match to TRBD1 covers 8 bases. The trim removed 4 bases at V and 4 bases at J, leaving 2 bases unmatched. The CDR3 is 13 amino acids. Germline values: CDR1 MNHEY, CDR2 SVGAGI. The CDR3 DNA reads as TGTGCCAGCAGTTTTGGACAGGGCTATGGCTACACCTTC. Translating gives CASSFGQGYGYTF.

The chain joins TRBV4-3 to TRBJ1-1; 9 nucleotides line up with TRBD1. Germline-derived CDR1 and CDR2 are LGHNA and YSLEER. V gave up 4 bases and J gave up 7 bases; unmatched junction bases: 10. The CDR3 consists of 15 residues. Here the CDR3 reads CASSPTGGGSLEAFF. CDR3 sequence (DNA): TGCGCCAGCAGCCCGACAGGGGGAGGATCGCTTGAAGCTTTCTTT.

This chain joins TRBV4-1 and TRBJ1-1, with D possibly TRBD1 on 5 matching bases. Germline loops: CDR1 MGHRA, CDR2 YSYEKL. Trimming stripped 2 bases from V and 1 base from J, with 17 bases between. This CDR3 is 17 amino acids long. This CDR3 is CASSQSGGGAPNTEAFF. DNA of the CDR3: TGCGCCAGCAGCCAAAGTGGGGGAGGGGCGCCGAACACTGAAGCTTTCTTT.

The chain carries TRBV5-1 and TRBJ2-5; TRBD1 aligns across 8 bases. From germline, CDR1 is SGHRS and CDR2 YFSETQ. Trimming cost V 4 bases and J 2 bases; bases outside gene matches: 7. The CDR3 length is 15 residues. The CDR3 sequence is CASSLDRGRQETQYF. CDR3 nucleotide sequence: TGCGCCAGCAGCCTCGACAGGGGAAGGCAAGAGACCCAGTACTTC.

V usage is TRBV7-6 and J usage is TRBJ1-4; D may be TRBD1 (6 bases). The V end was cut by 1 base, the J end by 3 bases, with 12 bases between. Per germline, CDR1 SGHVS and CDR2 FNYEAQ. The CDR3 is 16 residues long. CDR3 amino acids: CASSLEGGLANEKLFF. In nucleotides, the CDR3 is TGTGCCAGCAGCTTAGAGGGGGGATTGGCTAATGAAAAACTGTTTTTT. The whole variable domain, filled in from reference TRBV7-6 and TRBJ1-4, reads GAGVSQSPRYKVTKRGQDVALRCDPISGHVSLYWYRQALGQGPEFLTYFNYEAQQDKSGLPNDRFSAERPEGSISTLTIQRTEQRDSAMYRCASSLEGGLANEKLFFGSGTQLSVL.

The V gene is TRBV5-1, the J gene TRBJ1-1; 7 bases are shared with TRBD1. From germline, CDR1 is SGHRS and CDR2 YFSETQ. This CDR3 has 13 amino acids. V dropped 2 bases and J dropped 6; count of bases not matched to a gene: 4. The CDR3 nucleotides are TGCGCCAGCAGCTTCGGGACAGACGCTGAAGCTTTCTTT. Translation: CASSFGTDAEAFF.

CDR3 in amino acids: CASSPGRGTGSWVGTEAFF. The CDR3 DNA is TGTGCCAGCTCACCCGGAAGAGGGACAGGGTCTTGGGTAGGCACTGAAGCTTTCTTT. This chain uses TRBV18 with TRBJ1-1; 9 bases are shared with TRBD1. The CDR3 runs 19 residues. With V trimmed by 3 bases and J by 4 bases, 18 bases remained unmatched. Germline V gene lookup returns CDR1 KGHSH and CDR2 LQKENI.

This clone appeared once. The chain links TRBV7-3 to TRBJ2-3, with D unresolved. Germline assignment: CDR1 SGHTA and CDR2 FQGTGA. The CDR3 has 13 residues. Trimming pared 2 bases from V and 5 bases from J, leaving 8 bases between. CDR3 residues: CASSLSPGDTQYF. The DNA for the CDR3 is TGTGCCAGCAGCTTATCCCCGGGAGATACGCAGTATTTT. Full variable domain (missing parts from reference TRBV7-3 and TRBJ2-3): GAGVSQTPSNKVTEKGKYVELRCDPISGHTALYWYRQSLGQGPEFLIYFQGTGAADDSGLPNDRFFAVRPEGSVSTLKIQRTERGDSAVYLCASSLSPGDTQYFGPGTRLTVL.

V is TRBV10-3 and J is TRBJ1-1; 9 nucleotides match TRBD1. V trimming: 7 bases; J trimming: 5 bases; junction bases outside the gene matches: 11. Germline assignment: CDR1 ENHRY and CDR2 SYGVKD. This CDR3 is built from 15 residues. The CDR3 DNA follows: TGTGCCATCACGGGCGCGCGACAGGGGGGGACTGAAGCTTTCTTT. Protein: CAITGARQGGTEAFF.

The V and J genes are TRBV5-1 and TRBJ2-7, with no clear D. This CDR3 spans 12 amino acids. The V and J ends lost 0 bases and 9 bases respectively, with 10 bases between them. Germline lookup yields CDR1 SGHRS and CDR2 YFSETQ. The CDR3 is CASSLVGEGQYF. The CDR3 region has the DNA TGCGCCAGCAGCTTGGTGGGTGAAGGGCAGTACTTC.

The chain uses TRBV30 and TRBJ2-3; TRBD1 aligns across 8 bases. CDR1 and CDR2 from the germline V gene are GTSNPN and SVGIG (reference sequence). Trimming removed 4 bases from V and 3 bases from J; junction bases left unmatched: 9. The CDR3 contains 15 residues. CDR3 loop: CAWNLRGRGTDTQYF. The CDR3 nucleotides read TGTGCCTGGAACCTCAGGGGGCGCGGAACAGATACGCAGTATTTT.

The genes are TRBV7-3 and TRBJ2-3, with a possible D match to TRBD2 (6 bases). In germline, CDR1 is SGHTA, CDR2 FQGTGA. The CDR3 is 17 amino acids. Trimming left V 1 base short and J 3 bases short, with 17 bases between. The CDR3 nucleotides are TGTGCCAGCAGCTTAAAAGGTCACGGGAGACCTACAGATACGCAGTATTTT. Amino acid sequence: CASSLKGHGRPTDTQYF.

This clone was counted only a few times. The genes are TRBV6-6 and TRBJ1-6; the D is unclear. CDR1 is MNHNY and CDR2 is SVGAGI in the germline V gene (reference sequence). V was pared by 4 bases and J by 7 bases, with 14 bases between. The CDR3 consists of 15 residues. The CDR3 coding sequence is TGTGCCAGCAGTTCACCGGGCATGGGAAATTCACCCCTCCACTTT. It yields the protein CASSSPGMGNSPLHF.

The chain is built from TRBV18 and TRBJ2-3; D gene unclear. CDR1 is KGHSH and CDR2 is LQKENI in the germline V gene. CDR3 size: 15 residues. The germline V and J ends were trimmed by 2 bases and 2 bases, with 11 bases remaining between them. CDR3 bases: TGTGCCAGCTCACCAAACCGAGGCGACACAGATACGCAGTATTTT. It is translated as CASSPNRGDTDTQYF.

This chain's CDR3 is CASSPRTGGTGELFF. CDR3 DNA sequence: TGTGCCAGCAGCCCGAGGACAGGGGGGACCGGGGAGCTGTTTTTT. V and J are TRBV4-2 and TRBJ2-2, with TRBD1 identical over 10 bases. The CDR3 contains 15 residues. V lost 4 bases, J lost 5 bases, and 4 bases stayed unmatched. CDR1 and CDR2 (germline): LGHNA, YNFKEQ.

This chain uses TRBV29-1 with TRBJ1-1, with 10 bases identical to TRBD1. CDR1 is SQVTM and CDR2 is ANQGSEA in the germline V gene. This CDR3 has 14 amino acids. With 0 bases clipped from V and 6 bases from J, the junction kept 4 bases outside the gene matches. CDR3 coding DNA: TGCAGCGTTGAAGAAGGCGGACAGGGGGCTGAAGCTTTCTTT. It yields the protein CSVEEGGQGAEAFF.

This clone was observed a handful of times. The gene calls are TRBV5-5 and TRBJ2-3; TRBD1 matches 7 bases. CDR1 and CDR2 (germline): SGHKS, YYEKEE (reference sequence). After removal of 4 bases from V and 3 bases from J, the junction contained 11 bases not matched to a gene. The length of the CDR3 is 16 residues. The CDR3 coding sequence is TGTGCCAGCAGCCTTACGACAGGGTTTGGGACAGATACGCAGTATTTT. Translation gives CASSLTTGFGTDTQYF.

The rearrangement links TRBV6-6 to TRBJ2-3, with D unclear. V lost 6 bases and J 1 base, leaving 8 bases between the germline ends. The V gene's germline CDR1 is MNHNY and CDR2 SVGAGI (reference sequence). CDR3 size: 13 residues. In DNA, the CDR3 is TGTGCCAGCAGCCGGTCGGGCACAGATACGCAGTATTTT. It yields the protein CASSRSGTDTQYF.

The chain uses TRBV10-3 and TRBJ2-7; the match to TRBD2 covers 7 bases. The CDR3 is 13 residues long. The V gene end was trimmed by 7 bases and the J gene end by 0 bases; junction bases not matched to a gene: 3. The germline V gene has CDR1 ENHRY and CDR2 SYGVKD. CDR3 coding DNA: TGTGCCATCAAGAGGGACTACTCCTACGAGCAGTACTTC. Its protein product is CAIKRDYSYEQYF.

The rearrangement uses TRBV9 and TRBJ2-2, with a tentative D call TRBD2 (5 bases). The germline V gene has CDR1 SGDLS and CDR2 YYNGEE. V lost 8 bases and J 6 bases, leaving 8 bases between the germline ends. The CDR3 has 11 residues. Here the CDR3 DNA reads TGTGCCAGTGGGAGAGCCGGGGAGCTGTTTTTT. Protein: CASGRAGELFF.